One T cell receptor beta chain is described in this entry. The target antigen is unknown. Cultured CD4+ T cell DNA underwent sequencing with the Oncomine TCR Beta short-read assay. TCRdb reanalysed the PCR reads using MiXCR and keeps one entry per CDR3 protein. The sample records about 14,000 distinct CDR3 sequences, around half being singletons. The sample comes from a study of vaccination and CD4 T cells after COVID-19. Across the whole study: The study drew post-COVID samples a median around 100 days after diagnosis (range 35 to 161). The authors used overlapping spike peptides from SARS-CoV-2, HCoV-NL63, HCoV-OC43 and HCoV-229E to stimulate cells. Study observations and caveats: For SARS-CoV-2-reactive clonotypes, the median went from about 22 to 38, a nonsignificant increase.

Described treatment: roughly 11-day PBMC culture with coronavirus spike peptide pools or control peptides (ViraFEST assay). Cultures used more than 1.5 million PBMCs per well, 7.5 to 10 IU/ml IL-2 and approximately 10 ug/ml peptides. Germline V gives CDR1 MNHEY, CDR2 SVGAGI. Germline trimming cut 2 bases from V and 0 bases from J; bases unmatched to any gene: 6. This CDR3 has 18 amino acids. The sample in question was CD4+ T cells from blood, cultured in vitro, obtained before SARS-CoV-2 vaccination. The source of this sequence is a human donor who had recovered from COVID-19. The J gene is TRBJ2-6, the V gene TRBV6-5, with 8 nucleotides matching TRBD1. The CDR3 coding sequence is TGTGCCAGCAGTTACGGGGACAGGCCCTTCTCTGGGGCCAACGTCCTGACTTTC. Translating gives CASSYGDRPFSGANVLTF.